This T cell receptor (beta chain) originates from a study of blood T cell repertoires in COVID-19. Study background: Samples of COVID-19 (acute and convalescent) were obtained from the United States, Italy and Spain. The analysed material was cDNA or gDNA that came from T cells, B-cell-depleted T cells, or PBMCs.

Participants came from about 23 US areas, aged roughly 18 to 95 years. TCRdb's copy holds only in-frame clones and misses some; the assay was immunoSEQ multiplex PCR. Among over 250,000 clones listed, roughly 80% were seen once. Sample: PBMCs or T cells enriched from blood (not recorded which). This sequence originates from a man aged 40-49 years who had been exposed to COVID-19.

The CDR3 DNA sequence: TGTGCCAGCTCACCACAGGGGGCAGATGGAAACACCATATATTTT. This codes for CASSPQGADGNTIYF. V gene TRBV18 combines with J gene TRBJ1-3; 7 bases align to TRBD1. CDR1 KGHSH and CDR2 LQKENI come from the germline V gene. J lost 3 bases, V lost 1 base, and 3 bases had no gene match. This CDR3 has 15 residues.